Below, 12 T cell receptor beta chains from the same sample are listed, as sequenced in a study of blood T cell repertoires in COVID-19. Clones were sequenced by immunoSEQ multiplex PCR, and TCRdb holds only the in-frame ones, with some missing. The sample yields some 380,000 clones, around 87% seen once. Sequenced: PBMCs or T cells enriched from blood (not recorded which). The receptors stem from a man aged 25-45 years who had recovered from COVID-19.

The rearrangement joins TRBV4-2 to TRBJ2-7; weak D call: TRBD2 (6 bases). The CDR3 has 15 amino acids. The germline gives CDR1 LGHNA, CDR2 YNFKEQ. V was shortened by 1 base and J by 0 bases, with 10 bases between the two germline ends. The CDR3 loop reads CASSQGTGLSYEQYF. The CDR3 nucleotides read TGTGCCAGCAGCCAAGGGACGGGACTCTCCTACGAGCAGTACTTC.

The CDR3 loop is CASSVGRTGEAFF. The CDR3 bases are TGTGCCAGCAGCGTAGGAAGGACAGGCGAAGCTTTCTTT. This rearrangement joins TRBV9 to TRBJ1-1; TRBD1 matches at 7 bases. CDR3 size: 13 residues. Germline trimming cut 0 bases from V and 8 bases from J; bases unmatched to any gene: 4. CDR1 is SGDLS and CDR2 is YYNGEE in the germline V gene.

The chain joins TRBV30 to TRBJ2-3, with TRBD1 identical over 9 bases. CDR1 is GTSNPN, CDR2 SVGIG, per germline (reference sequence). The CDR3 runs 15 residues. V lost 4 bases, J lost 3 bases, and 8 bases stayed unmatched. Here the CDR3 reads CAWTSQGAWTDTQYF. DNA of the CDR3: TGTGCCTGGACCTCACAGGGGGCTTGGACAGATACGCAGTATTTT. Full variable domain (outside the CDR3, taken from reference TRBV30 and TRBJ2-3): SQTIHQWPATLVQPVGSPLSLECTVEGTSNPNLYWYRQAAGRGLQLLFYSVGIGQISSEVPQNLSASRPQDRQFILSSKKLLLSDSGFYLCAWTSQGAWTDTQYFGPGTRLTVL.

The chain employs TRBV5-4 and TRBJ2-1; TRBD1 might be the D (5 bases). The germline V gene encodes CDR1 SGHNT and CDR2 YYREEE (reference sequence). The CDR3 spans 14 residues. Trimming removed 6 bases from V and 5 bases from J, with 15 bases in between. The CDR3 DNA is TGTGCCAGCACCAAAGGGGTGGGTAACAATGAGCAGTTCTTC. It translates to CASTKGVGNNEQFF. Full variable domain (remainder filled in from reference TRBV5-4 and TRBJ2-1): ETGVTQSPTHLIKTRGQQVTLRCSSQSGHNTVSWYQQALGQGPQFIFQYYREEENGRGNFPPRFSGLQFPNYSSELNVNALELDDSALYLCASTKGVGNNEQFFGPGTRLTVL.

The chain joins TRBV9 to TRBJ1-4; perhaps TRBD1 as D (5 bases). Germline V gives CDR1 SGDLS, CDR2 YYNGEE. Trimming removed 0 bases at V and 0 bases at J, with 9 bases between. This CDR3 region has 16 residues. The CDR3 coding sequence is TGTGCCAGCAGCGTAGGACGGGGGGCAACTAATGAAAAACTGTTTTTT. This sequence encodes CASSVGRGATNEKLFF.

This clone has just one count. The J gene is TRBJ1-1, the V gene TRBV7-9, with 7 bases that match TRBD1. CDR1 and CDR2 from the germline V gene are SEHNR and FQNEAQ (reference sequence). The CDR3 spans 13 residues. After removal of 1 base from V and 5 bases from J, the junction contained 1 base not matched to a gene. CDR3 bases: TGTGCCAGCAGCTTAGAGGGGGCAACTGAAGCTTTCTTT. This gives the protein CASSLEGATEAFF.

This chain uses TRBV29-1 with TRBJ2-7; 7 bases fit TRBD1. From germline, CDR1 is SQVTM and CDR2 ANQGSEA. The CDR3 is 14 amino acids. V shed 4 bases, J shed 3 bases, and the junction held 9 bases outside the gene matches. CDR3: CSVGWTGQIYEQYF. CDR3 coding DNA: TGCAGCGTTGGGTGGACGGGACAGATCTACGAGCAGTACTTC.

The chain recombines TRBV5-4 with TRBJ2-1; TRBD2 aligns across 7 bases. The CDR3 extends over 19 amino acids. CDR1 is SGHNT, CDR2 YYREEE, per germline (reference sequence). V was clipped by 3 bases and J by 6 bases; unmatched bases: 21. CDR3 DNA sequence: TGTGCCAGCAGCTCGGGTGGAGGAAGCGGGGCACCCTGGGGCAATGAGCAGTTCTTC. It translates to CASSSGGGSGAPWGNEQFF. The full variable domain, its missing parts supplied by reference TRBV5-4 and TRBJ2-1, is ETGVTQSPTHLIKTRGQQVTLRCSSQSGHNTVSWYQQALGQGPQFIFQYYREEENGRGNFPPRFSGLQFPNYSSELNVNALELDDSALYLCASSSGGGSGAPWGNEQFFGPGTRLTVL.

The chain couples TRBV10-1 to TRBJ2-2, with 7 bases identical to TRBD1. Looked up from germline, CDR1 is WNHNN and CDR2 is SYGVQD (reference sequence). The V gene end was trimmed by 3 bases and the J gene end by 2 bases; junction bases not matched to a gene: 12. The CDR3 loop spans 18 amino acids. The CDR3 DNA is TGCGCCAGCAGTGACGGGGACAGCTTACCCGTAAACACCGGGGAGCTGTTTTTT. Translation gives CASSDGDSLPVNTGELFF.

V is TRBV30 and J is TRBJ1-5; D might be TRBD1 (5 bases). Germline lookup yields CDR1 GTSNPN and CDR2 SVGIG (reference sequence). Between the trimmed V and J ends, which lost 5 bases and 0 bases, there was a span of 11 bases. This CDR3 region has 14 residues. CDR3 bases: TGTGCCTGGGATAACAGGTATAGCAATCAGCCCCAGCATTTT. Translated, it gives CAWDNRYSNQPQHF. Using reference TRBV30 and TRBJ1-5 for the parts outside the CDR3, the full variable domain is SQTIHQWPATLVQPVGSPLSLECTVEGTSNPNLYWYRQAAGRGLQLLFYSVGIGQISSEVPQNLSASRPQDRQFILSSKKLLLSDSGFYLCAWDNRYSNQPQHFGDGTRLSIL.

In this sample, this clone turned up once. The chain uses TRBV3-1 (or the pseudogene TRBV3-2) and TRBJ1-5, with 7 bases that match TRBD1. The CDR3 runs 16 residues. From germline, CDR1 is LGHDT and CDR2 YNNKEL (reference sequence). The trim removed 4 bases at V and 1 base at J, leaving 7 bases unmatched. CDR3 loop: CASSRGTVRSNQPQHF. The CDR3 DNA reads TGTGCCAGCAGCCGCGGGACAGTACGAAGCAATCAGCCCCAGCATTTT.

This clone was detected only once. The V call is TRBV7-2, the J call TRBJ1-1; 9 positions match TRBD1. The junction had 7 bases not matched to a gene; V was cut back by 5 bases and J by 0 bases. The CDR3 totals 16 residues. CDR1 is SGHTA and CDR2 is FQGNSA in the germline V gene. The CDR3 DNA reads TGTGCCAGCAGCGCCGACAGGGGGGGGATGAACACTGAAGCTTTCTTT. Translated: CASSADRGGMNTEAFF.